These 21 T cell receptor beta chains were sequenced from one sample in a study of T cells after yellow fever vaccination. TCRdb reprocessed the 5' RACE reads via MiXCR and lists one record per CDR3 protein. This sample has 15,000 to 20,000 distinct CDR3 sequences; about 4.1% occur once, and the top ten carry approximately 0.4%. The specimen comprised PBMCs, either bulk or a sorted T-cell subset (CD4+, CD8+, memory, or dextramer-sorted; not recorded which), sampled 15 days after the yellow fever booster vaccination. All receptors derive from a man aged 25-45 years who received the YFV17D yellow fever vaccine.

This clonotype came up many times. This chain joins TRBV20-1 and TRBJ1-2; D is unclear. Between the trimmed V and J ends, which lost 2 bases and 4 bases, there was a span of 11 bases. CDR3 size: 13 residues. Germline V gene lookup returns CDR1 DFQATT and CDR2 SNEGSKA (reference sequence). CDR3 sequence (DNA): TGCAGTGCTAGATCGCTACAGAGCTATGGCTACACCTTC. Its translation is CSARSLQSYGYTF.

In its sample, this clonotype was seen many times. Written as DNA, the CDR3 is TGTGCCAGCAGTCCTACAGCCTTGGAGCAGTACTTC. Amino acids: CASSPTALEQYF. V is TRBV6-1 and J is TRBJ2-7; D not resolved. The germline V and J ends were trimmed by 5 bases and 7 bases, with 12 bases remaining between them. Germline V CDR1 and CDR2: MNHNS, SASEGT. CDR3 size: 12 residues.

The table lists this clonotype with many counts. V gene TRBV20-1 combines with J gene TRBJ2-5; D not resolved. Germline V gene lookup returns CDR1 DFQATT and CDR2 SNEGSKA (reference sequence). The germline V and J ends were trimmed by 4 bases and 5 bases, with 17 bases remaining between them. This CDR3 spans 14 amino acids. The CDR3 bases are TGCAGTGCTAAATTAGGCTCCCGTTCGGAGACCCAGTACTTC. This codes for CSAKLGSRSETQYF.

This clonotype is labeled as medium-sized. The J gene is TRBJ1-1, the V gene TRBV6-5; D remains ambiguous. The CDR3 is 14 amino acids. Trimming removed 5 bases from V and 4 bases from J, with 14 bases in between. Germline lookup yields CDR1 MNHEY and CDR2 SVGAGI. The CDR3 bases are TGTGCCAGCAGTCCTGACATGATCTCCACTGAAGCTTTCTTT. Translated: CASSPDMISTEAFF.

About this clonotype: The germline gene is not matched at one end of the junction; a read error may be the cause. V and J are TRBV9 and TRBJ2-1, with 7 bases aligning to TRBD2. CDR1 and CDR2 (germline): SGDLS, YYNGEE. The CDR3 runs to 16 residues. The CDR3 loop is CARSVGSGHLYNEQFF. Written as DNA, the CDR3 is TGTGCCCGCAGCGTAGGTAGCGGGCACCTCTACAATGAGCAGTTCTTC.

At least ten counts were recorded for this clonotype. This sequence joins TRBV6-5 and TRBJ2-7; D is perhaps TRBD2 (6 bases). The CDR3 loop spans 16 amino acids. V was clipped by 0 bases and J by 4 bases, with 16 bases between them. CDR1 is MNHEY, CDR2 SVGAGI, per germline. As DNA, the CDR3 is TGTGCCAGCAGTTACTCATCACTAGCCTTCTTTTACGAGCAGTACTTC. This gives the protein CASSYSSLAFFYEQYF.

In its sample, this clonotype is medium-sized. This chain joins TRBV12-3 or TRBV12-4 and TRBJ2-7, with no clear D. The V gene lost 5 bases and the J gene lost 2 bases, with 10 bases spanning the gap. CDR3 length: 13 amino acids. This CDR3 is CASSPSSTYEQYF. CDR3 bases: TGTGCCAGCAGTCCCTCCTCGACCTACGAGCAGTACTTC.

This clonotype was found many times. The chain employs TRBV7-3 and TRBJ2-7, with a weak D call TRBD1 (5 bases). Trimming removed 2 bases from V and 3 bases from J, with 11 bases in between. This CDR3 has 14 residues. Germline CDR1 is SGHTA and CDR2 is FQGTGA. The CDR3 protein is CASSLPLTDYEQYF. The CDR3 DNA is TGTGCCAGCAGCTTACCCTTGACAGACTACGAGCAGTACTTC.

In its sample, this clonotype was seen many times. The rearrangement uses TRBV7-2 and TRBJ2-1, with D uncertain. Germline CDR1 and CDR2: SGHTA and FQGNSA. This CDR3 comprises 14 residues. Trimming removed 11 bases from V and 4 bases from J, with 18 bases in between. CDR3 bases: TGTGCCTCCAGCTTCCGTCAGAATTACAATGAGCAGTTCTTC. Residues: CASSFRQNYNEQFF.

This clonotype was detected many times. This chain links TRBV5-1 with TRBJ2-1; 8 bases match TRBD1. Trimming at V came to 0 bases and at J to 6 bases, leaving 5 bases not matched to a gene. This CDR3 spans 15 amino acids. Germline CDR1 is SGHRS and CDR2 is YFSETQ. CDR3 protein: CASSLAPGGFNEQFF. The CDR3 DNA sequence: TGCGCCAGCAGCTTGGCGCCAGGGGGCTTCAATGAGCAGTTCTTC.

This clonotype was detected ten times or more. V gene TRBV13 combines with J gene TRBJ2-2, with D unresolved. This CDR3 is 12 amino acids long. CDR1 and CDR2 from the germline V gene are PRHDT and FYEKMQ (reference sequence). With 5 bases removed from V and 3 bases from J, the gap between germline ends came to 4 bases. In DNA form, the CDR3 reads TGTGCCAGCAGCCCAGACACCGGGGAGCTGTTTTTT. Translated: CASSPDTGELFF.

This clonotype was detected ten times or more. The V gene is TRBV12-3 or TRBV12-4, the J gene TRBJ2-2, with 8 bases lining up with TRBD2. The junction had 12 bases not matched to a gene; V was cut back by 6 bases and J by 9 bases. This CDR3 region has 15 residues. The CDR3 DNA sequence: TGTGCCAGCAGAGCCGGGACTAGTTTTTATCGGGAGCTGTTTTTT. Translated: CASRAGTSFYRELFF.

This clonotype has at least ten counts. The chain joins TRBV5-1 to TRBJ2-7; 7 bases map to TRBD2. Losses at the gene ends were 5 bases for V and 2 bases for J; bases not matched to a gene: 10. This CDR3 spans 15 amino acids. The germline CDR1 and CDR2 sequences are SGHRS and YFSETQ. CDR3 residues: CASSVRAGAPYEQYF. Written as DNA, the CDR3 is TGCGCCAGCAGTGTAAGGGCGGGAGCCCCCTACGAGCAGTACTTC.

This clonotype has at least ten counts. The chain uses TRBV20-1 and TRBJ2-7; D is undetermined. Per the germline V gene, CDR1 is DFQATT and CDR2 is SNEGSKA (reference sequence). V was clipped by 0 bases and J by 0 bases, with 12 bases between them. The CDR3 runs to 15 residues. The CDR3 bases are TGCAGTGCTAGAGATCCGGCTGCAACCTCCTACGAGCAGTACTTC. Its translation: CSARDPAATSYEQYF.

On this clonotype: This may be a read error: a much more frequent sequence differs by one nucleotide. J is TRBJ2-2 and V is TRBV7-2, with 14 bases lining up with TRBD2. This CDR3 is built from 17 residues. Looked up from germline, CDR1 is SGHTA and CDR2 is FQGNSA. In DNA form, the CDR3 reads TGTGCCATCAGCCGAGGGACTAGCGGGAGCGGGACCGGGGAGCTGTTTTTT. Residues: CAISRGTSGSGTGELFF.

This clonotype was seen ten or more times. The rearrangement joins TRBV7-3 to TRBJ2-1, with 14 nucleotides matching TRBD2. Germline CDR1 is SGHTA and CDR2 is FQGTGA. V dropped 2 bases and J dropped 4; count of bases not matched to a gene: 4. The CDR3 spans 17 residues. The CDR3 DNA sequence: TGTGCCAGCAGCTTAGAGGGGACTAGCGGGGGATACAATGAGCAGTTCTTC. Translated: CASSLEGTSGGYNEQFF.

At least ten counts were recorded for this clonotype. The chain couples TRBV5-6 to TRBJ2-5; D uncertain. The CDR3 has 14 residues. Germline lookup yields CDR1 SGHDT and CDR2 YYEEEE. The germline V and J ends were trimmed by 1 base and 3 bases, with 10 bases remaining between them. CDR3 sequence reads: CASSLQETEETQYF. CDR3 DNA sequence: TGTGCCAGCAGCTTGCAGGAGACCGAAGAGACCCAGTACTTC.

This clonotype was observed many times. The chain uses TRBV19 and TRBJ1-2, with D perhaps TRBD1 (5 bases). The CDR3 has 14 residues. Trimming pared 5 bases from V and 8 bases from J, leaving 18 bases between. CDR1 and CDR2 from the germline V gene are LNHDA and SQIVND (reference sequence). The CDR3 DNA is TGTGCCAGTAGTCTACAGGCAACGCACGGCGGCTACACCTTC. Encoded protein: CASSLQATHGGYTF.

This clonotype has a count of ten or more. This chain uses TRBV6-2 or TRBV6-3 with TRBJ2-2; TRBD1 might be the D (5 bases). Per germline, CDR1 MNHEY and CDR2 SVGEGT. Trimming cost V 4 bases and J 0 bases, with 18 bases left between them. The CDR3 is 18 residues long. CDR3 amino acids: CASSWADTLLANTGELFF. The CDR3 DNA is TGTGCCAGCAGTTGGGCGGACACCTTACTCGCGAACACCGGGGAGCTGTTTTTT.

In its sample, this clonotype was seen many times. This rearrangement joins TRBV7-8 to TRBJ2-4, with D perhaps TRBD1 (5 bases). Germline V gene lookup returns CDR1 SGHVS and CDR2 FQNEAQ. V lost 5 bases and J 1 base, leaving 15 bases between the germline ends. The CDR3 loop spans 16 amino acids. The CDR3 reads CASSPPQAWAKNIQYF. The DNA of the CDR3 is TGTGCCAGCAGCCCGCCACAGGCCTGGGCCAAAAACATTCAGTACTTC.

This clonotype qualifies as medium-sized. The chain has TRBV12-3 or TRBV12-4 and TRBJ2-7; maybe TRBD2 (5 bases). V lost 6 bases, J lost 4 bases, and 13 bases lay in between. This CDR3 is built from 13 residues. The CDR3 reads CASRTSGVYEQYF. The CDR3 DNA is TGTGCCAGCAGAACGTCCGGGGTATACGAGCAGTACTTC.